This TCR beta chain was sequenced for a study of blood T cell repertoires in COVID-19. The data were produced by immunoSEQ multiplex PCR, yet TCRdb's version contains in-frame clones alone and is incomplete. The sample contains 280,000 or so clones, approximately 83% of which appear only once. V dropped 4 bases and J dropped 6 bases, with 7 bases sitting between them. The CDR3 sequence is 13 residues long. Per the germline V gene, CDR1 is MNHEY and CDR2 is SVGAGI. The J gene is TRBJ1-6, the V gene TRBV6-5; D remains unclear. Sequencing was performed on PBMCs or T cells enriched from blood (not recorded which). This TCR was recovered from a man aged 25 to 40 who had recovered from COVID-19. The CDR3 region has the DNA TGTGCCAGCAGTTTGTACTCTAATTCACCCCTCCACTTT. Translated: CASSLYSNSPLHF.